A selection of T cell receptor beta chains follows, all from one sample in a study of identical twins' blood T cells. TCRdb reprocessed the 5' RACE reads with MiXCR, giving one entry per CDR3 protein. The repertoire includes roughly 380,000 distinct CDR3 sequences, under 30% of them detected once, and about 6% sits in the top ten. Sequenced input: PBMCs. The receptors derive from a woman aged 18 to 55 in good health. CDR3s include the opening cysteine and the closing phenylalanine or tryptophan. The D gene is left open where the match is weak. Clone sizes are given selectively: once, few, many, or a class where the clone is expanded.

TRBD1,few,TRBV20-1,TRBJ2-3,CSASEGAEGTDTQYF,TGCAGTGCTAGTGAGGGGGCGGAGGGCACAGATACGCAGTATTTT
TRBD1,-,TRBV29-1,TRBJ1-6,CSVTDRAGLHF,TGCAGCGTTACAGACAGGGCCGGCCTCCACTTT
-,-,TRBV5-1,TRBJ2-7,CASSLALHDEQYF,TGCGCCAGCAGCTTGGCCTTACACGACGAGCAGTACTTC
-,many,TRBV11-3,TRBJ1-1,CASSRDSMNTEAFF,TGTGCCAGCAGCCGAGACAGTATGAACACTGAAGCTTTCTTT
-,many,TRBV29-1,TRBJ2-2,CSVNIQGVGTGELFF,TGCAGCGTTAACATCCAGGGAGTTGGTACCGGGGAGCTGTTTTTT
-,-,TRBV29-1,TRBJ1-1,CSVSRDTNTEAFF,TGCAGCGTTAGCCGGGACACGAACACTGAAGCTTTCTTT
TRBD1,many,TRBV5-6,TRBJ2-7,CASSFWDRYEQYF,TGTGCCAGCAGCTTCTGGGACAGATACGAGCAGTACTTC
-,-,TRBV9,TRBJ2-1,CASSHSGYNEQFF,TGTGCCAGCAGTCACAGCGGGTACAATGAGCAGTTCTTC
-,-,TRBV20-1,TRBJ2-3,CSASWNTDTQYF,TGCAGTGCTAGTTGGAATACGGATACGCAGTATTTT
-,few,TRBV5-1,TRBJ2-1,CASSLTETLNNEQFF,TGCGCCAGCAGCTTGACGGAGACCCTAAACAATGAGCAGTTCTTC
TRBD2,few,TRBV5-1,TRBJ2-1,CASSLEAGVYYEQFF,TGCGCCAGCAGCCTAGAAGCGGGAGTATACTATGAGCAGTTCTTC
TRBD1,few,TRBV12-3/TRBV12-4,TRBJ1-2,CASSLTVVVGTGDYGYTF,TGTGCCAGCAGTTTAACGGTGGTTGTGGGGACAGGGGACTATGGCTACACCTTC
TRBD2,-,TRBV7-2,TRBJ2-1,CASSPTSGSLSYNEQFF,TGTGCCAGCAGCCCTACTAGCGGGAGTCTCTCCTACAATGAGCAGTTCTTC
-,few,TRBV14,TRBJ1-2,CASSQSRYYGYTF,TGTGCCAGCAGCCAATCCAGATACTATGGCTACACCTTC
-,-,TRBV6-1,TRBJ1-1,CASFPGALNTEAFF,TGTGCCAGTTTCCCCGGGGCCTTGAACACTGAAGCTTTCTTT
TRBD2,-,TRBV27,TRBJ2-7,CASSSGTSGGYEQYF,TGTGCCAGCAGTTCCGGGACTAGCGGGGGATACGAGCAGTACTTC
-,-,TRBV21-1,TRBJ1-1,CASSKVSRITEAFF,TGTGCCAGCAGCAAAGTGAGCAGGATCACTGAAGCTTTCTTT
-,many,TRBV5-6,TRBJ1-2,CASSRGQIYGYTF,TGTGCCAGCAGCCGCGGACAGATCTATGGCTACACCTTC
TRBD1,-,TRBV20-1,TRBJ2-1,CSADRGNEQFF,TGCAGTGCTGACAGGGGCAATGAGCAGTTCTTC
-,few,TRBV6-5,TRBJ1-5,CASSYSGKGQPQHF,TGTGCCAGCAGTTACTCGGGTAAGGGTCAGCCCCAGCATTTT
-,-,TRBV7-7,TRBJ2-2,CASSLNPHPGTNTGELFF,TGTGCCAGCAGCTTAAATCCCCACCCAGGAACGAACACCGGGGAGCTGTTTTTT
-,-,TRBV20-1,TRBJ1-1,CSAMGPSNTEAFF,TGCAGTGCAATGGGGCCCTCGAACACTGAAGCTTTCTTT
-,-,TRBV29-1,TRBJ1-1,CSVEDQGMGTEAFF,TGCAGCGTTGAAGATCAGGGAATGGGGACTGAAGCTTTCTTT
-,few,TRBV20-1,TRBJ1-6,CSASGAVGGSPLHF,TGCAGTGCTAGTGGTGCTGTGGGCGGTTCACCCCTCCACTTT
TRBD2,-,TRBV10-3,TRBJ2-1,CAISGTSGRGLDEQFF,TGTGCCATCAGTGGGACTAGCGGGAGAGGACTTGATGAGCAGTTCTTC
-,-,TRBV27,TRBJ1-1,CASSPAAGDMNTEAFF,TGTGCCAGCAGCCCTGCGGCAGGAGACATGAACACTGAAGCTTTCTTT
TRBD1,-,TRBV18,TRBJ1-4,CASIRDSNEKLFF,TGTGCCAGCATCCGGGACAGTAATGAAAAACTGTTTTTT
TRBD2,-,TRBV6-2/TRBV6-3,TRBJ2-1,CASSYPLAGYNEQFF,TGTGCCAGCAGTTACCCCCTAGCGGGGTACAATGAGCAGTTCTTC
TRBD2,few,TRBV10-3,TRBJ2-3,CAISDERGSTDTQYF,TGTGCCATCAGTGACGAGCGGGGAAGCACAGATACGCAGTATTTT
-,-,TRBV7-9,TRBJ2-1,CASSGKAGTSYNEQFF,TGTGCCAGCAGCGGGAAAGCGGGGACATCCTACAATGAGCAGTTCTTC
-,-,TRBV12-3/TRBV12-4,TRBJ1-5,CASSLYPNQPQHF,TGTGCCAGCAGTTTATATCCCAATCAGCCCCAGCATTTT
-,-,TRBV9,TRBJ1-2,CASSVGFRGGFEGYTF,TGTGCCAGCAGCGTAGGATTCCGGGGGGGGTTCGAGGGCTACACCTTC
-,-,TRBV19,TRBJ1-1,CASSIKAVRNTEAFF,TGTGCCAGTAGTATTAAAGCAGTACGGAACACTGAAGCTTTCTTT
-,few,TRBV6-5,TRBJ1-5,CASRRTVDSNQPQHF,TGTGCCAGCAGGCGGACGGTTGATAGCAATCAGCCCCAGCATTTT
-,-,TRBV19,TRBJ2-7,CAGSWRSSYEQYF,TGTGCCGGTAGCTGGAGGAGCTCCTACGAGCAGTACTTC
-,few,TRBV29-1,TRBJ2-3,CSVADTDTQYF,TGCAGCGTTGCAGACACAGATACGCAGTATTTT
TRBD1,many,TRBV19,TRBJ1-2,CASTAGQERSYGYTF,TGTGCCAGTACCGCTGGACAGGAAAGGAGCTATGGCTACACCTTC
TRBD2,-,TRBV12-3/TRBV12-4,TRBJ2-3,CASSSTSGGSTDTQYF,TGTGCCAGCAGTTCAACTAGCGGCGGAAGCACAGATACGCAGTATTTT
-,many,TRBV28,TRBJ1-1,CASTLEGDRVTEAFF,TGTGCCAGCACCCTTGAGGGCGATCGGGTCACTGAAGCTTTCTTT
-,many,TRBV7-2,TRBJ2-1,CASSLDSSSYNEQFF,TGTGCCAGCAGCCTCGACTCTAGCTCCTACAATGAGCAGTTCTTC
TRBD1,-,TRBV12-5,TRBJ1-2,CASGLVLGQGVSHYGYTF,TGTGCTAGTGGTTTGGTACTAGGACAGGGCGTTTCTCACTATGGCTACACCTTC
-,many,TRBV5-5,TRBJ1-1,CASSFTIQSDTEAFF,TGTGCCAGCAGCTTTACGATTCAATCGGACACTGAAGCTTTCTTT
-,-,TRBV20-1,TRBJ2-7,CSARFKGYEQYF,TGCAGTGCCCGATTCAAGGGGTACGAGCAGTACTTC
-,many,TRBV5-1,TRBJ1-1,CASSLSRMNTEAFF,TGCGCCAGCAGCTTGAGCCGGATGAACACTGAAGCTTTCTTT
-,-,TRBV5-6,TRBJ2-2,CASNRQSIGELFF,TGTGCCAGCAACCGACAGAGTATCGGGGAGCTGTTTTTT
-,-,TRBV13,TRBJ1-2,CASSLPAFGAYGYTF,TGTGCCAGCAGCTTACCAGCCTTTGGGGCGTATGGCTACACCTTC
-,many,TRBV6-1,TRBJ1-2,CASSEVALAGMNYGYTF,TGTGCCAGCAGTGAAGTGGCATTGGCAGGGATGAACTATGGCTACACCTTC
-,-,TRBV6-2/TRBV6-3,TRBJ2-7,CASSYQLVADQYF,TGTGCCAGCAGTTATCAGCTCGTAGCGGATCAGTACTTC
-,many,TRBV12-3/TRBV12-4,TRBJ1-3,CASNRFSGNTIYF,TGTGCCAGCAACAGATTCTCTGGAAACACCATATATTTT
-,-,TRBV20-1,TRBJ1-4,CSVRGGDGTRNEKLFF,TGCAGTGTTAGAGGGGGGGACGGGACACGCAATGAAAAACTGTTTTTT
TRBD1,-,TRBV11-2,TRBJ1-1,CASTLLQGLNTEAFF,TGTGCCAGCACCCTATTACAGGGGCTGAACACTGAAGCTTTCTTT
-,-,TRBV6-5,TRBJ2-6,CASASSWANVLTF,TGTGCCAGCGCTTCGAGCTGGGCCAACGTCCTGACTTTC
TRBD1,-,TRBV29-1,TRBJ2-7,CSVVSDRERYEQYF,TGCAGCGTCGTATCGGACAGGGAGCGTTACGAGCAGTACTTC
TRBD2,-,TRBV4-2,TRBJ2-3,CASSQERGGGATDTQYF,TGTGCCAGCAGCCAAGAGAGGGGCGGGGGGGCCACAGATACGCAGTATTTT
-,few,TRBV20-1,TRBJ1-2,CSTRGRAGVYGYTF,TGCAGTACTAGAGGGAGGGCGGGTGTCTATGGCTACACCTTC
-,-,TRBV27,TRBJ1-1,CASRRYRENTEAFF,TGTGCCAGCAGGCGTTATAGGGAGAACACTGAAGCTTTCTTT